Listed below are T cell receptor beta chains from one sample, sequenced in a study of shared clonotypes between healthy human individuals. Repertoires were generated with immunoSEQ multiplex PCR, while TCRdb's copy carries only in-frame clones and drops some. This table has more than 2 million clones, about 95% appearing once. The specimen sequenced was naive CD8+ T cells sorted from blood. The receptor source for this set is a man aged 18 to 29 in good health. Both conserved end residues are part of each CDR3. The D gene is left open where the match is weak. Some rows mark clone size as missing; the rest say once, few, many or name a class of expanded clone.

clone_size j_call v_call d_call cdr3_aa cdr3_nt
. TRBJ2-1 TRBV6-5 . CASSYLGLYNEQFF TGTGCCAGCAGTTACCTCGGGCTGTACAATGAGCAGTTCTTC
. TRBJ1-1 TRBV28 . CASKIMTGNTEAFF TGTGCCAGCAAAATTATGACGGGCAACACTGAAGCTTTCTTT
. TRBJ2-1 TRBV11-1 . CASSLRRDVNEQFF TGTGCCAGCAGCTTGCGCAGGGATGTCAATGAGCAGTTCTTC
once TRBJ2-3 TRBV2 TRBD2 CASKERGGTDTQYF TGTGCCAGCAAGGAGCGGGGGGGCACAGATACGCAGTATTTT
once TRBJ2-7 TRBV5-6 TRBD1 CASSLGWDSPYEQYF TGTGCCAGCAGCTTGGGGTGGGACAGCCCCTACGAGCAGTACTTC
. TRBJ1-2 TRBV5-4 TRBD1 CASSPTGDGYTF TGTGCCAGCAGCCCAACAGGGGATGGCTACACCTTC
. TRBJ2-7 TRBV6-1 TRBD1 CASRTGGRSEQYF TGTGCCAGCAGGACAGGGGGACGATCCGAGCAGTACTTC
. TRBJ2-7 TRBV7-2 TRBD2 CASSLGTSGSGEQYF TGTGCCAGCAGTTTGGGGACTAGCGGGAGTGGCGAGCAGTACTTC
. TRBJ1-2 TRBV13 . CASSLDKGYGYTF TGTGCCAGCAGCTTAGACAAGGGTTATGGCTACACCTTC
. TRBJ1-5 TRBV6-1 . CASSEWNPSNQPQHF TGTGCCAGCAGTGAGTGGAACCCCTCAAATCAGCCCCAGCATTTT
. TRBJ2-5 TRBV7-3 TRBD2 CASSPYGGETQYF TGTGCCAGCAGCCCCTACGGGGGGGAGACCCAGTACTTC
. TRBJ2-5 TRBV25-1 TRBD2 CASSELSPGLAGQETQYF TGTGCCAGCAGTGAATTAAGCCCCGGACTAGCGGGTCAAGAGACCCAGTACTTC
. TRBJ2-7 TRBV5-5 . CASSFTGLNYEQYF TGTGCCAGCAGCTTCACAGGGCTTAACTACGAGCAGTACTTC
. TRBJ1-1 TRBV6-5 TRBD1 CASSGQGTEAFF TGTGCCAGCAGTGGACAGGGGACTGAAGCTTTCTTT
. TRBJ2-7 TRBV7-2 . CASSLATKLASPYEQYF TGTGCCAGCAGCTTAGCAACCAAACTGGCCTCCCCCTACGAGCAGTACTTC
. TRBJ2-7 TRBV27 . CASRNSGDYEQYF TGTGCCAGCAGAAATTCAGGGGACTACGAGCAGTACTTC
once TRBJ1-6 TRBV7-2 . CASSLFGVPYNSPLHF TGTGCCAGCAGCTTATTCGGGGTCCCATATAATTCACCCCTCCACTTT
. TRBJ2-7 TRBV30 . CAWSVRGGPYEQYF TGTGCCTGGAGTGTACGTGGCGGTCCCTACGAGCAGTACTTC